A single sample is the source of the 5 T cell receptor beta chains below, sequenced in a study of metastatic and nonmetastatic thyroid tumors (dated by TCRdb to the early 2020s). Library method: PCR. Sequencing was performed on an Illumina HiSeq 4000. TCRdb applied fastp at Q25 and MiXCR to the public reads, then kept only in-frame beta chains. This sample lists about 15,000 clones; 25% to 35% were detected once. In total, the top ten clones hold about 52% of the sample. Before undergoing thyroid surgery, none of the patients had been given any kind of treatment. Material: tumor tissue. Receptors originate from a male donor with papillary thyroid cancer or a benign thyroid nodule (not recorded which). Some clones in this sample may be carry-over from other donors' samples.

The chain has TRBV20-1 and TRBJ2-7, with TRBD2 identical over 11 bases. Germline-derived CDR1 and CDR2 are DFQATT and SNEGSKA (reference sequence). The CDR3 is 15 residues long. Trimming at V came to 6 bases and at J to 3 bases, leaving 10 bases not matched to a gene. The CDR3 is CSAEGTSGSFYEQYF. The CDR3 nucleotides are TGCAGTGCGGAAGGAACTAGCGGGAGTTTCTACGAGCAGTACTTC.

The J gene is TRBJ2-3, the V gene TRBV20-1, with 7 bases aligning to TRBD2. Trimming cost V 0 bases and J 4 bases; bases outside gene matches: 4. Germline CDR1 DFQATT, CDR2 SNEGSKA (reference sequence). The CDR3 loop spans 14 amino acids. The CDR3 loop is CSARDPAGPDTQYF. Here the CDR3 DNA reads TGCAGTGCTAGAGATCCAGCGGGACCAGATACGCAGTATTTT.

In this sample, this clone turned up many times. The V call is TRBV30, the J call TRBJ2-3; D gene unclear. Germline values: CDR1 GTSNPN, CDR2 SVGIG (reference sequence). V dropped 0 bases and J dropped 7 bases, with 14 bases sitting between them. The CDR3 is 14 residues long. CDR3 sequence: CAWSVGGGANTQYF. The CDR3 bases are TGTGCCTGGAGTGTTGGTGGTGGCGCAAATACGCAGTATTTT.

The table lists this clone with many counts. This CDR3 reads CSATTHNSPLHF. The CDR3 coding sequence is TGCAGTGCCACGACCCATAATTCACCCCTCCACTTT. This rearrangement joins TRBV20-1 to TRBJ1-6, with no clear D. CDR1 DFQATT and CDR2 SNEGSKA come from the germline V gene (reference sequence). Between the trimmed V and J ends, which lost 6 bases and 5 bases, there was a span of 8 bases. CDR3 length: 12 residues.

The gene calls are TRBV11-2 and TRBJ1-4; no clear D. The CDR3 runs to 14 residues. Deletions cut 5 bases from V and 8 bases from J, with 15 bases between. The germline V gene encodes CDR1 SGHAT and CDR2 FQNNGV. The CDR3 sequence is CASSHGQGSEKLFF. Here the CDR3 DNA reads TGTGCCAGCAGCCACGGTCAAGGCTCGGAAAAACTGTTTTTT.